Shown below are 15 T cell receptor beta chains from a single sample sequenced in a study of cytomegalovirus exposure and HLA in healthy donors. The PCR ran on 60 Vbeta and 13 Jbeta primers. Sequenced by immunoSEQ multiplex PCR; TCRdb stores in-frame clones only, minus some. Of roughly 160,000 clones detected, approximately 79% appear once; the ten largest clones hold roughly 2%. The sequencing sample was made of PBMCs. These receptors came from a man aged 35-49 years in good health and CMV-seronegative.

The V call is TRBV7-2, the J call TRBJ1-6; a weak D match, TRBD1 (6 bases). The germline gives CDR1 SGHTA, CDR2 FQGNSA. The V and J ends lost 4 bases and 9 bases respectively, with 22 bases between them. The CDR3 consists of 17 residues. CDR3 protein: CASSSRGGRGFSSPLHF. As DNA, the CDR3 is TGTGCCAGCAGCTCCCGAGGGGGACGGGGATTTAGTTCACCCCTCCACTTT. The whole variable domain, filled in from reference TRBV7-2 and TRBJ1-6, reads GAGVSQSPSNKVTEKGKDVELRCDPISGHTALYWYRQSLGQGLEFLIYFQGNSAPDKSGLPSDRFSAERTGGSVSTLTIQRTQQEDSAVYLCASSSRGGRGFSSPLHFGNGTRLTVT.

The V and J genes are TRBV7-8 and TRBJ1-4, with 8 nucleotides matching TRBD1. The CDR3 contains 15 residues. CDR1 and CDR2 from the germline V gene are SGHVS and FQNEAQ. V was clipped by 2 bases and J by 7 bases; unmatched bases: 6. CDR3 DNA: TGTGCCAGCAGCTTAAGGCCAGGGGGCTTTGAAAAACTGTTTTTT. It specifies CASSLRPGGFEKLFF.

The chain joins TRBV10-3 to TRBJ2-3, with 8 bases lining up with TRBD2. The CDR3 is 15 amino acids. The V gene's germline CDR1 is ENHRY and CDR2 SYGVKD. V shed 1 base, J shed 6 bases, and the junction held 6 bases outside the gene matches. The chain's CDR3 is CAISEYSGSGDTQYF. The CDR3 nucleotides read TGTGCCATCAGTGAGTACAGCGGGAGCGGGGATACGCAGTATTTT.

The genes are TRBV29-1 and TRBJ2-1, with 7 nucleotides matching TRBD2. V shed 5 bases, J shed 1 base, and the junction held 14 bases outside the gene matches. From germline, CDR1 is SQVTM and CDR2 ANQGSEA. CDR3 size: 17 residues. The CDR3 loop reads CSVLGGSSTLSYNEQFF. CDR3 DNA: TGCAGCGTTTTGGGAGGGAGTTCTACTCTGTCCTACAATGAGCAGTTCTTC.

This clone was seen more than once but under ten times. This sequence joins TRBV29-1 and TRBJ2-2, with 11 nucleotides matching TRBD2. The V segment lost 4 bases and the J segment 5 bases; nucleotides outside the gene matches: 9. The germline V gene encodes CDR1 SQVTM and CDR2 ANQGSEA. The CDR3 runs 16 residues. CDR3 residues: CSVGMGTSGNTGELFF. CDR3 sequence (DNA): TGCAGCGTTGGAATGGGGACTAGCGGAAATACCGGGGAGCTGTTTTTT.

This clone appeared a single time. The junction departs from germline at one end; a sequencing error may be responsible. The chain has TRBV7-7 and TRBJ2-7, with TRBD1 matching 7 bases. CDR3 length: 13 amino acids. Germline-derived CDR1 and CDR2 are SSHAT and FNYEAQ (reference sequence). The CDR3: CASSLRTGVEQYF. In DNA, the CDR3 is TGTGCTAGCAGCTTGAGGACAGGAGTCGAGCAGTACTTC.

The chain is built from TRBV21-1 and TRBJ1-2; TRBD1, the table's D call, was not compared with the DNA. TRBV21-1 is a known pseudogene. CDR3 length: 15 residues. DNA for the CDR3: TGTGCCAGCAGCCACCGGGACAGGGTGGACTATGGCTACACCTTC. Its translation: CASSHRDRVDYGYTF.

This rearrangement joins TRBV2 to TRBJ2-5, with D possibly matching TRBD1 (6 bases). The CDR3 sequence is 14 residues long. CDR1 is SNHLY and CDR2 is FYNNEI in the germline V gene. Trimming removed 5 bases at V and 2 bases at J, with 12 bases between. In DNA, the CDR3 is TGTGCCAGCAGTTCTGGGACAAGGCAAGAGACCCAGTACTTC. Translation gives CASSSGTRQETQYF. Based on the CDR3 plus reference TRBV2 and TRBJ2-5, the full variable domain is EPEVTQTPSHQVTQMGQEVILRCVPISNHLYFYWYRQILGQKVEFLVSFYNNEISEKSEIFDDQFSVERPDGSNFTLKIRSTKLEDSAMYFCASSSGTRQETQYFGPGTRLLVL.

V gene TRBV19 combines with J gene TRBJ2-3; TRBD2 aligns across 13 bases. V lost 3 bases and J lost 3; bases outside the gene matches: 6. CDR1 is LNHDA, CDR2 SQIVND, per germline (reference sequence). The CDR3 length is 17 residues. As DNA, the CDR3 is TGTGCCAGTAGTATGGCGGGACTAGCGGGGCTTACAGATACGCAGTATTTT. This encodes CASSMAGLAGLTDTQYF.

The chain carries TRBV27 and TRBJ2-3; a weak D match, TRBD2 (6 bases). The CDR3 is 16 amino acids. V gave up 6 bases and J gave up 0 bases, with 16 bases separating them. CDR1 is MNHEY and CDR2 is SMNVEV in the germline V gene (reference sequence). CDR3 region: CASRGFTSPSTDTQYF. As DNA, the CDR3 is TGTGCCAGCAGGGGCTTTACTAGCCCTAGCACAGATACGCAGTATTTT.

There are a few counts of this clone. CDR3 sequence (DNA): TGTGCCAGCAGCGGAGTCGGTGACGAGCAGTACTTC. Its translation: CASSGVGDEQYF. The chain joins TRBV7-6 to TRBJ2-7; D gene unclear. The germline gives CDR1 SGHVS, CDR2 FNYEAQ. CDR3 length equals 12 residues. Trimming took 5 bases from V and 5 from J, leaving 10 bases between them.

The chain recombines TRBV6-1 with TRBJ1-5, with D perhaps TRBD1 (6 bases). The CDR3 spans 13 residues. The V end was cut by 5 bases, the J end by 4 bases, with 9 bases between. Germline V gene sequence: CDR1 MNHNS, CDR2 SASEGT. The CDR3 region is CASSHRENQPQHF. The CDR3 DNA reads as TGTGCCAGCAGTCACAGGGAAAATCAGCCCCAGCATTTT.

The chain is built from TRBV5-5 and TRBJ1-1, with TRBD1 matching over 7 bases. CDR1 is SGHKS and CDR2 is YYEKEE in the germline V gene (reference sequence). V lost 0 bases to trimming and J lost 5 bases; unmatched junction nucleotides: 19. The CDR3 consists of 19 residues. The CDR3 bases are TGTGCCAGCAGCTTGGTCTTTTTTGTTCGCCGGACAGGCCAGACTGAAGCTTTCTTT. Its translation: CASSLVFFVRRTGQTEAFF. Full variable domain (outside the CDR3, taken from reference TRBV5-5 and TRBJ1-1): DAGVTQSPTHLIKTRGQQVTLRCSPISGHKSVSWYQQVLGQGPQFIFQYYEKEERGRGNFPDRFSARQFPNYSSELNVNALLLGDSALYLCASSLVFFVRRTGQTEAFFGQGTRLTVV.

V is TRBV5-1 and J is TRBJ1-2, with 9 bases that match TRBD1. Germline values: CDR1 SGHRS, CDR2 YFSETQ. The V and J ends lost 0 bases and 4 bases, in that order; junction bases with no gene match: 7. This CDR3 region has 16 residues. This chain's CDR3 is CASSLGPQGAGYGYTF. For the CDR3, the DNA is TGCGCCAGCAGCTTGGGTCCACAGGGGGCAGGCTATGGCTACACCTTC.

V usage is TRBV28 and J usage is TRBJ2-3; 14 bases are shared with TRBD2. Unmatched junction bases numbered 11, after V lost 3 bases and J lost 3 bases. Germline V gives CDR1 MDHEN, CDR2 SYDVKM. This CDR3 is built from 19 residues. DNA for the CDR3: TGTGCCAGCAGTTTGTTCCCCGGGACTAGCGGGAGAGGGACAGATACGCAGTATTTT. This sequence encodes CASSLFPGTSGRGTDTQYF.